These 10 T cell receptor beta chains were sequenced from one sample in a study of blood T cell repertoires in COVID-19 (dated by TCRdb to the early 2020s). The library was built by means of the immunoSEQ multiplex PCR assay. Not all clones reach the TCRdb copy of this immuneACCESS table, which keeps in-frame sequences only. Checked studies attribute under half of the gap to unresolved V genes and leave the rest unexplained. Across this sample there are under 200,000 clones, with about 83% seen only once. The ten largest clones capture approximately 1.5% of the sample. The sample consisted of peripheral blood. The receptor set was obtained from a human donor in a cohort sampled during active COVID-19.

This clone was detected only once. The V and J genes are TRBV6-5 and TRBJ1-5; D not resolved. The length of the CDR3 is 13 residues. V lost 6 bases and J lost 3, with 9 bases in between. The V gene's germline CDR1 is MNHEY and CDR2 SVGAGI. DNA of the CDR3: TGTGCCAGCAGCGCGGCAGTCAATCAGCCCCAGCATTTT. Its protein product is CASSAAVNQPQHF.

This chain connects TRBV7-2 to TRBJ2-7, with D maybe TRBD1 (5 bases). The CDR3 is made up of 15 amino acids. Trimming stripped 1 base from V and 1 base from J, with 11 bases between. Germline V gene lookup returns CDR1 SGHTA and CDR2 FQGNSA. The chain's CDR3 is CASSLERGASYEQYF. In DNA form, the CDR3 reads TGTGCCAGCAGCTTAGAAAGGGGCGCGTCCTACGAGCAGTACTTC.

J is TRBJ1-1 and V is TRBV5-6; unclear D gene. The V end lost 0 bases, the J end lost 2 bases, and 14 bases lay between the germline ends. This CDR3 has 16 amino acids. Germline V gene data show CDR1 as SGHDT and CDR2 as YYEEEE. The CDR3 region is CASSLEAGSGNTEAFF. For the CDR3, the DNA is TGTGCCAGCAGCTTGGAGGCAGGATCAGGTAACACTGAAGCTTTCTTT.

This clone was observed a handful of times. This chain joins TRBV7-3 and TRBJ2-7; D perhaps matches TRBD1 (5 bases). The CDR3 has 14 residues. Germline V CDR1 and CDR2: SGHTA, FQGTGA. V lost 2 bases and J lost 5, with 13 bases in between. CDR3 sequence reads: CASSLGDRANEQYF. The CDR3 DNA sequence: TGTGCCAGCAGCTTAGGCGACAGAGCTAACGAGCAGTACTTC.

V gene TRBV5-1 combines with J gene TRBJ2-7, with 9 bases that match TRBD2. The V gene's germline CDR1 is SGHRS and CDR2 YFSETQ. The V segment lost 3 bases and the J segment 0 bases; nucleotides outside the gene matches: 4. This CDR3 has 15 residues. The CDR3 sequence: CASSSAGGRSYEQYF. The CDR3 DNA follows: TGCGCCAGCAGCTCAGCGGGGGGTCGCTCCTACGAGCAGTACTTC.

This chain links TRBV7-8 with TRBJ1-1; 7 nucleotides line up with TRBD1. From germline, CDR1 is SGHVS and CDR2 FQNEAQ. The J segment lost 5 bases and the V segment lost 3 bases, leaving 6 bases of the junction unmatched. This CDR3 contains 14 residues. The CDR3 sequence is CASSFDRVGTEAFF. The CDR3 DNA is TGTGCCAGCAGCTTCGACAGGGTGGGGACTGAAGCTTTCTTT.

This clone was picked up one time. This chain uses TRBV18 with TRBJ1-1; 11 positions agree with TRBD1. Germline V gene lookup returns CDR1 KGHSH and CDR2 LQKENI. CDR3 length: 15 residues. With V trimmed by 3 bases and J by 3 bases, 3 bases remained unmatched. Written as DNA, the CDR3 is TGTGCCAGCTCACCTGGACAGGGGGCCGACACTGAAGCTTTCTTT. The encoded protein is CASSPGQGADTEAFF.

This chain connects TRBV28 to TRBJ1-1; D uncertain. Per the germline V gene, CDR1 is MDHEN and CDR2 is SYDVKM. Between the trimmed V and J ends, which lost 4 bases and 1 base, there was a span of 13 bases. CDR3 length: 15 amino acids. Here the CDR3 DNA reads TGTGCCAGCAGTTCGATCGGACGGGAGAACACTGAAGCTTTCTTT. Its protein is CASSSIGRENTEAFF.

V usage is TRBV7-2 and J usage is TRBJ2-7; maybe TRBD2 (7 bases). Germline V gene data show CDR1 as SGHTA and CDR2 as FQGNSA. Trimming removed 1 base from V and 7 bases from J, with 23 bases in between. CDR3 size: 17 residues. The CDR3 is CASSLVIGGASESEQYF. CDR3 nucleotide sequence: TGTGCCAGCAGCTTAGTCATAGGGGGGGCTTCGGAATCGGAGCAGTACTTC.

The rearrangement joins TRBV19 to TRBJ2-7, with D perhaps TRBD1 (5 bases). This CDR3 is built from 14 residues. Germline CDR1 is LNHDA and CDR2 is SQIVND (reference sequence). Trimming cost V 7 bases and J 7 bases, with 20 bases left between them. CDR3 residues: CASIPDSPRSEQYF. The CDR3 DNA follows: TGTGCCAGTATCCCCGACAGCCCTCGGTCTGAGCAGTACTTC.